This T cell receptor (beta chain) was sequenced for a study of OX40 agonist ivuxolimab in advanced cancers. Across the study: Dose-escalation cases comprised hepatocellular carcinoma, melanoma, renal cell or head and neck cancer.

Excluded were patients having autoimmune disease history or systemic immunosuppression. Blood samples were obtained at baseline, cycle 4 day 1, and cycle 7 day 1. A note on this clone: The antigen is not known.

The table came from immunoSEQ multiplex PCR; TCRdb's copy has only in-frame clones and leaves some out. The table shows approximately 88,000 clones, with around nine tenths occurring only once. Study results and limitations: By week 6 at 0.1 to 3.0 mg/kg, blood CD4+ and CD8+ T cells had expanded clonally.

The germline CDR1 and CDR2 sequences are SGHDT and YYEEEE. Between the trimmed V and J ends, which lost 1 base and 0 bases, there was a span of 11 bases. This CDR3 spans 16 amino acids. The input for sequencing was CD4+ or CD8+ T cells sorted from blood, taken in a trial of the OX40 agonist ivuxolimab. The clonotype comes from an adult with an advanced solid tumor such as melanoma, head and neck, liver or kidney cancer. The chain is built from TRBV5-6 and TRBJ1-3; D is ambiguous. Written as DNA, the CDR3 is TGTGCCAGCAGCTTGCTGGGCCACTTCTCTGGAAACACCATATATTTT. Translating gives CASSLLGHFSGNTIYF.